This passage covers 25 T cell receptor beta chains from one sample sequenced in a study of spatial heterogeneity in lung cancer. Time point reported: sample taken at primary tumor resection. The sequenced material consisted of unsorted whole RNA from tumor, nontumor lung or frozen PBMC. TCRdb used MiXCR to reprocess the 5' RACE reads, holding one entry per CDR3 protein. The sample yields about 86,000 distinct CDR3 sequences, roughly an eighth seen once. This material consisted of PBMCs, taken at surgery. Receptor source: a male donor with early-stage non-small cell lung cancer.

In its sample, this clonotype was seen a few times. This chain joins TRBV5-1 and TRBJ2-5, with 8 nucleotides matching TRBD1. V was clipped by 4 bases and J by 2 bases; unmatched bases: 7. The germline gives CDR1 SGHRS, CDR2 YFSETQ. This CDR3 has 15 residues. The CDR3 bases are TGCGCCAGCAGCAGCGGACAGGGCCGTCAAGAGACCCAGTACTTC. Protein sequence: CASSSGQGRQETQYF.

This clonotype was observed at least ten times. The rearrangement joins TRBV3-1 to TRBJ1-2, with no clear D. CDR3 length: 15 residues. Germline V lookup: CDR1 LGHDT, CDR2 YNNKEL (reference sequence). V lost 0 bases and J lost 2, with 10 bases in between. For the CDR3, the DNA is TGTGCCAGCAGCCAAGATCTGAACTTAAACTATGGCTACACCTTC. It codes for CASSQDLNLNYGYTF. Full variable domain (remainder filled in from reference TRBV3-1 and TRBJ1-2): DTAVSQTPKYLVTQMGNDKSIKCEQNLGHDTMYWYKQDSKKFLKIMFSYNNKELIINETVPNRFSPKSPDKAHLNLHINSLELGDSAVYFCASSQDLNLNYGYTFGSGTRLTVV.

This clonotype turned up a few times. This chain links TRBV5-1 with TRBJ1-5; TRBD1 is a possible D gene (6 bases). The CDR3 sequence is 15 residues long. Germline CDR1 is SGHRS and CDR2 is YFSETQ. V gave up 0 bases and J gave up 2 bases, with 9 bases separating them. The chain's CDR3 is CASSLGDTGNQPQHF. DNA for the CDR3: TGCGCCAGCAGCTTGGGGGACACAGGCAATCAGCCCCAGCATTTT. Full variable domain (remainder filled in from reference TRBV5-1 and TRBJ1-5): KAGVTQTPRYLIKTRGQQVTLSCSPISGHRSVSWYQQTPGQGLQFLFEYFSETQRNKGNFPGRFSGRQFSNSRSEMNVSTLELGDSALYLCASSLGDTGNQPQHFGDGTRLSIL.

The chain employs TRBV11-2 and TRBJ2-7; D call uncertain. CDR3 length: 13 amino acids. CDR1 is SGHAT and CDR2 is FQNNGV in the germline V gene. V gave up 6 bases and J gave up 0 bases, with 9 bases separating them. The CDR3: CASRQVPSYEQYF. DNA of the CDR3: TGTGCCAGCAGACAAGTCCCCTCCTACGAGCAGTACTTC.

The V and J genes are TRBV7-2 and TRBJ2-7; D gene unclear. Germline assignment: CDR1 SGHTA and CDR2 FQGNSA. V shed 5 bases and J shed 0 bases, with 8 bases lying between them. CDR3 size: 13 residues. The CDR3 region has the DNA TGTGCCAGCAGCCCGCCCATCTCCTACGAGCAGTACTTC. It codes for CASSPPISYEQYF.

The genes are TRBV7-9 and TRBJ2-7; D gene uncertain. V gave up 1 base and J gave up 1 base, with 8 bases separating them. The CDR3 is made up of 14 amino acids. Germline lookup yields CDR1 SEHNR and CDR2 FQNEAQ (reference sequence). The CDR3 loop is CASSLDLGSYEQYF. CDR3 DNA: TGTGCCAGCAGCTTAGATCTGGGGTCCTACGAGCAGTACTTC.

The sample holds a few counts of this clonotype. The chain recombines TRBV5-1 with TRBJ2-7; D could derive from TRBD1 or TRBD2 (7 bases each). The CDR3 covers 15 residues. The V end was cut by 4 bases, the J end by 5 bases, with 19 bases between. From germline, CDR1 is SGHRS and CDR2 YFSETQ. The CDR3: CASSLLTGTTNEQYF. For the CDR3, the DNA is TGCGCCAGCAGCCTGCTGACAGGGACTACGAACGAGCAGTACTTC.

The rearrangement uses TRBV3-1 and TRBJ1-1; D ambiguous. The CDR3 covers 16 residues. CDR1 and CDR2 from the germline V gene are LGHDT and YNNKEL (reference sequence). Trimming cost V 0 bases and J 3 bases, with 14 bases left between them. CDR3: CASSQEAYRRDTEAFF. CDR3 coding DNA: TGTGCCAGCAGCCAAGAAGCATACCGGAGGGACACTGAAGCTTTCTTT.

The table lists this clonotype with a few counts. The V gene is TRBV4-1, the J gene TRBJ2-2, with 11 bases lining up with TRBD1. The CDR3 loop spans 17 amino acids. The ends lost 8 bases at V and 3 bases at J; junction bases unmatched: 11. Germline CDR1 and CDR2: MGHRA and YSYEKL. The CDR3 region has the DNA TGCGCCAGCGGAAGCTTGATGGGACAGGGGGACACCGGGGAGCTGTTTTTT. The encoded protein is CASGSLMGQGDTGELFF.

The sample holds a few counts of this clonotype. This chain links TRBV12-3 or TRBV12-4 with TRBJ1-6; D is unclear. The V end lost 3 bases, the J end lost 7 bases, and 10 bases lay between the germline ends. This CDR3 spans 14 amino acids. CDR3 in amino acids: CASSFWSENSPLHF. The DNA of the CDR3 is TGTGCCAGCAGTTTCTGGAGTGAAAATTCACCCCTCCACTTT.

This clonotype was counted a few times. The chain carries TRBV7-9 and TRBJ1-1, with no clear D. Germline V gene data show CDR1 as SEHNR and CDR2 as FQNEAQ (reference sequence). The CDR3 length is 14 residues. Trimming left V 8 bases short and J 1 base short, with 14 bases between. The CDR3 DNA sequence: TGTGCCAGCTCGCTTCAGGACTGGAACACTGAAGCTTTCTTT. Protein: CASSLQDWNTEAFF.

The CDR3 loop is CASSLAGESGSYEQYF. CDR3 nucleotide sequence: TGTGCCAGCAGCTTGGCCGGGGAATCGGGGTCCTACGAGCAGTACTTC. The chain combines TRBV5-6 with TRBJ2-7, with D maybe TRBD2 (5 bases). Germline CDR1 SGHDT, CDR2 YYEEEE. Trimming took 0 bases from V and 1 from J, leaving 14 bases between them. CDR3 length: 16 residues.

This sequence joins TRBV19 and TRBJ1-3; no firm D call. The length of the CDR3 is 16 residues. The germline V and J ends were trimmed by 5 bases and 0 bases, with 14 bases remaining between them. Germline CDR1 reads LNHDA; CDR2 reads SQIVND (reference sequence). The DNA for the CDR3 is TGTGCCAGTAGTCCTCTCGGACCGGTCTCTGGAAACACCATATATTTT. Encoded protein: CASSPLGPVSGNTIYF.

In its sample, this clonotype was seen a few times. The J gene is TRBJ2-4, the V gene TRBV7-9; D gene unclear. This CDR3 has 14 amino acids. Germline loops: CDR1 SEHNR, CDR2 FQNEAQ (reference sequence). V was trimmed by 3 bases and J by 1 base, leaving 7 bases between them. For the CDR3, the DNA is TGTGCCAGCAGCTTTGGTGGGGCCAAAAACATTCAGTACTTC. This gives the protein CASSFGGAKNIQYF.

The genes are TRBV19 and TRBJ2-5; 9 positions agree with TRBD1. V lost 9 bases to trimming and J lost 2 bases; unmatched junction nucleotides: 19. This CDR3 has 18 residues. Germline CDR1 reads LNHDA; CDR2 reads SQIVND (reference sequence). This CDR3 reads CASSSLQQGASTQETQYF. DNA for the CDR3: TGTGCCAGCTCGTCCCTTCAACAGGGGGCGAGTACTCAAGAGACCCAGTACTTC.

This clonotype was found many times. This rearrangement joins TRBV29-1 to TRBJ1-2, with D possibly matching TRBD1 (6 bases). In germline, CDR1 is SQVTM, CDR2 ANQGSEA. The length of the CDR3 is 12 residues. Trimming cost V 2 bases and J 7 bases, with 11 bases left between them. The CDR3 sequence is CSVEPQGRGYTF. CDR3 in DNA: TGCAGCGTTGAACCCCAGGGGCGTGGCTACACCTTC. Full variable domain (remainder filled in from reference TRBV29-1 and TRBJ1-2): SAVISQKPSRDICQRGTSLTIQCQVDSQVTMMFWYRQQPGQSLTLIATANQGSEATYESGFVIDKFPISRPNLTFSTLTVSNMSPEDSSIYLCSVEPQGRGYTFGSGTRLTVV.

CDR3 sequence (DNA): TGTGCCTGCCCCAGTGGGGAGAGGGTGGCCTACAATGAGCAGTTCTTC. This gives the protein CACPSGERVAYNEQFF. V gene TRBV30 combines with J gene TRBJ2-1; maybe TRBD2 (5 bases). The V end lost 6 bases, the J end lost 2 bases, and 20 bases lay between the germline ends. CDR1 GTSNPN and CDR2 SVGIG come from the germline V gene (reference sequence). The CDR3 length is 16 residues. Together with reference TRBV30 and TRBJ2-1, the CDR3 gives the full variable domain: SQTIHQWPATLVQPVGSPLSLECTVEGTSNPNLYWYRQAAGRGLQLLFYSVGIGQISSEVPQNLSASRPQDRQFILSSKKLLLSDSGFYLCACPSGERVAYNEQFFGPGTRLTVL.

The chain recombines TRBV7-8 with TRBJ2-5; 9 bases match TRBD1. The CDR3 runs to 14 residues. In germline, CDR1 is SGHVS, CDR2 FQNEAQ. Trimming took 4 bases from V and 5 from J; bases not matched to a gene: 5. The CDR3 region is CASSWDRERETQYF. In DNA form, the CDR3 reads TGTGCCAGCAGCTGGGACAGGGAGAGGGAGACCCAGTACTTC.

This chain's CDR3 is CASSGQGLRYEKLFF. CDR3 DNA sequence: TGTGCCAGCTCGGGGCAGGGGCTTAGGTATGAAAAACTGTTTTTT. The chain is built from TRBV25-1 and TRBJ1-4; tentatively, D is TRBD1 (6 bases). Trimming pared 8 bases from V and 6 bases from J, leaving 19 bases between. The CDR3 loop spans 15 amino acids. CDR1 MGHDK and CDR2 SYGVNS come from the germline V gene.

The genes are TRBV29-1 and TRBJ2-3; D not resolved. The CDR3 runs to 14 residues. Germline V gives CDR1 SQVTM, CDR2 ANQGSEA. The V end lost 3 bases, the J end lost 1 base, and 11 bases lay between the germline ends. The DNA of the CDR3 is TGCAGCGTTGATTTGCCCGCGGGCACAGATACGCAGTATTTT. This gives the protein CSVDLPAGTDTQYF.

This clonotype turned up a few times. The chain recombines TRBV12-5 with TRBJ1-2; 8 bases align to TRBD1. The CDR3 has 15 residues. Germline values: CDR1 LGHNT, CDR2 FRNRAP. V dropped 5 bases and J dropped 6; count of bases not matched to a gene: 11. The CDR3 loop is CASGIPTGDLNGYTF. The CDR3 DNA sequence: TGTGCTAGTGGTATACCGACAGGGGACCTCAATGGCTACACCTTC.

The CDR3 region is CSASPGTHEQYF. The CDR3 nucleotides read TGCAGTGCTAGCCCAGGGACCCACGAGCAGTACTTC. The chain combines TRBV20-1 with TRBJ2-7; D tentatively fits TRBD1 or TRBD2 (5 bases each). The V gene lost 3 bases and the J gene lost 5 bases, with 11 bases spanning the gap. This CDR3 comprises 12 residues. The V gene's germline CDR1 is DFQATT and CDR2 SNEGSKA (reference sequence).

The sample holds a few counts of this clonotype. The chain employs TRBV19 and TRBJ2-1, with TRBD2 identical over 10 bases. Germline lookup yields CDR1 LNHDA and CDR2 SQIVND (reference sequence). Unmatched junction bases numbered 6, after V lost 4 bases and J lost 6 bases. The CDR3 consists of 15 residues. CDR3 sequence: CASSNPSGSTNEQFF. In DNA form, the CDR3 reads TGTGCCAGTAGTAACCCTAGCGGGAGTACCAATGAGCAGTTCTTC.

This clonotype was seen ten or more times. The chain couples TRBV20-1 to TRBJ1-2, with 10 bases aligning to TRBD1. The ends lost 6 bases at V and 6 bases at J; junction bases unmatched: 4. CDR1 DFQATT and CDR2 SNEGSKA come from the germline V gene (reference sequence). This CDR3 is built from 12 residues. The CDR3 nucleotides read TGCAGTGCAAAGGGGACAGGGGATGGCTACACCTTC. Residues: CSAKGTGDGYTF.

V is TRBV28 and J is TRBJ1-1, with 7 bases matching TRBD1. CDR1 and CDR2 (germline): MDHEN, SYDVKM. There are 14 residues in the CDR3. V lost 2 bases to trimming and J lost 1 base; unmatched junction nucleotides: 1. The CDR3 spells CASSLHRGNTEAFF. CDR3 coding DNA: TGTGCCAGCAGTTTACACAGGGGGAACACTGAAGCTTTCTTT.